This paragraph covers one T cell receptor (beta chain) sequence. Authors' processing steps: Reference gene primer amplification yielded estimated nucleated cell counts. Method: immunoSEQ multiplex PCR; TCRdb's copy keeps in-frame clones and lacks some. V, J and clone size are taken as reported in that table, and D and trimming were inferred from the DNA itself. The table records about 350,000 clones, over 75% of them present only once. The data belong to a study of blood T cell repertoires in COVID-19. Study summary: Sites in the United States, Italy and Spain provided acute and convalescent COVID-19 samples.

CDR3 length equals 12 residues. Germline loops: CDR1 SNHLY, CDR2 FYNNEI. The V end was cut by 0 bases, the J end by 14 bases, with 8 bases between. The study recruited people aged roughly 18 to 100 years across around 24 US areas. What the recovered Cohort 3 donors had was two negative PCRs, clearance, or symptom resolution. The source is a woman aged 25 to 45 who had recovered from COVID-19. The gene calls are TRBV2 and TRBJ1-6, with a possible D match to TRBD1 (5 bases). Material for sequencing was PBMCs or T cells enriched from blood (not recorded which). The CDR3 coding sequence is TGTGCCAGCAGTGAAGCCAGGGTCACCCTCCACTTT. This translates into CASSEARVTLHF.